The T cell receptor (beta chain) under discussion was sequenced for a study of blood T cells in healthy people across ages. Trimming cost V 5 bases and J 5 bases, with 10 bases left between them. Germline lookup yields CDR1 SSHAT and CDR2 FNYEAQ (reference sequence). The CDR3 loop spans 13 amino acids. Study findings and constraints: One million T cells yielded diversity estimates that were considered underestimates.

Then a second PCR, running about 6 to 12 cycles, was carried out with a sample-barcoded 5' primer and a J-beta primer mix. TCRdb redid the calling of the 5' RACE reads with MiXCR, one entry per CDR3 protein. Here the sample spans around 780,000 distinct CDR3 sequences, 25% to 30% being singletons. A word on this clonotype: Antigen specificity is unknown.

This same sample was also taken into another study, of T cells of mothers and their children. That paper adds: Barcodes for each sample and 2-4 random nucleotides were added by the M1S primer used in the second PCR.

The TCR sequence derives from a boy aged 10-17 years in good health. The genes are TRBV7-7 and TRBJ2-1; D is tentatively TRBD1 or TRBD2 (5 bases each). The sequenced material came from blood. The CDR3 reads CASSGGRDNEQFF. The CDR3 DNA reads TGTGCCAGCAGCGGGGGACGGGACAATGAGCAGTTCTTC. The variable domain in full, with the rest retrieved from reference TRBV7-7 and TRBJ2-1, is GAGVSQSPRYKVTKRGQDVTLRCDPISSHATLYWYQQALGQGPEFLTYFNYEAQPDKSGLPSDRFSAERPEGSISTLTIQRTEQRDSAMYRCASSGGRDNEQFFGPGTRLTVL.